Listed below are T cell receptor beta chains from one sample, sequenced in a study of blood T cell repertoires in COVID-19. Profiled with immunoSEQ multiplex PCR; TCRdb holds only in-frame clones, not every one. The table includes about 26,000 clones, over 85% detected once. Sequencing used peripheral blood. The receptors derive from a human donor in a cohort sampled during active COVID-19. Each CDR3 is given with its conserved first and last residue. The order of the fields is D gene, J gene, clone size, V gene, CDR3 DNA, CDR3 protein. A D gene is named only where the DNA matches it firmly. The listing skips clone size in some rows; elsewhere it reads once, few, many or a size class.

d_call: TRBD1; j_call: TRBJ2-1; clone_size: -; v_call: TRBV2; cdr3_nt: TGTGCCACCCAACAGGGGAATGCCTACAATGAGCAGTTCTTC; cdr3_aa: CATQQGNAYNEQFF
d_call: TRBD1; j_call: TRBJ1-6; clone_size: -; v_call: TRBV7-8; cdr3_nt: TGTGCCAGCAGCTCCGGGACAGGGGGTAATTCACCCCTCCACTTT; cdr3_aa: CASSSGTGGNSPLHF
d_call: TRBD2; j_call: TRBJ2-1; clone_size: -; v_call: TRBV5-8; cdr3_nt: TGTGCCAGCAGCTTGGTGACTAGCGGGGCCGGTGGGCTGTTCTTC; cdr3_aa: CASSLVTSGAGGLFF
d_call: TRBD1; j_call: TRBJ1-1; clone_size: -; v_call: TRBV19; cdr3_nt: TGTGCCAGTAATCACGACAGGGGACTTTCCGAAGCTTTCTTT; cdr3_aa: CASNHDRGLSEAFF
d_call: TRBD1; j_call: TRBJ1-1; clone_size: -; v_call: TRBV4-2; cdr3_nt: TGTGCCAGCAGCCTGCGGGGGGACAGGGGGCTTCGCACTGAAGCTTTCTTT; cdr3_aa: CASSLRGDRGLRTEAFF
d_call: TRBD2; j_call: TRBJ2-1; clone_size: -; v_call: TRBV6-2/TRBV6-3; cdr3_nt: TGTGCCAGCAGCCCTCCGGGACTAGCGGGGGGTCGTGAGCAGTTCTTC; cdr3_aa: CASSPPGLAGGREQFF
d_call: -; j_call: TRBJ2-1; clone_size: -; v_call: TRBV7-3; cdr3_nt: TGTGCCAGCAGCGTCCGGGACCAGGGGGAGCAGTTCTTC; cdr3_aa: CASSVRDQGEQFF
d_call: -; j_call: TRBJ2-1; clone_size: -; v_call: TRBV5-5; cdr3_nt: TGTGCCAGCAGCTTAGAAGGGCGCGGGTACAATGAGCAGTTCTTC; cdr3_aa: CASSLEGRGYNEQFF
d_call: -; j_call: TRBJ1-1; clone_size: -; v_call: TRBV27; cdr3_nt: TGTGCCAGCAGTCCAGGGGACCTTATGAACACTGAAGCTTTCTTT; cdr3_aa: CASSPGDLMNTEAFF
d_call: TRBD1; j_call: TRBJ2-7; clone_size: few; v_call: TRBV15; cdr3_nt: TGTGCCACCAGCCTGGACAGGGGCTCCTACGAGCAGTACTTC; cdr3_aa: CATSLDRGSYEQYF
d_call: -; j_call: TRBJ1-3; clone_size: -; v_call: TRBV30; cdr3_nt: TGTGCCTGGAGTAAGGGGTTTTTCTCTGGAAACACCATATATTTT; cdr3_aa: CAWSKGFFSGNTIYF
d_call: -; j_call: TRBJ1-5; clone_size: -; v_call: TRBV21-1; cdr3_nt: TGTGCCAGCAGCAACCGGACAGGAGAAGGCAATCAGCCCCAGCATTTT; cdr3_aa: CASSNRTGEGNQPQHF
d_call: TRBD2; j_call: TRBJ2-3; clone_size: -; v_call: TRBV3-1/TRBV3-2; cdr3_nt: TGTGCCAGCAGCCCATCCGGACTAGCCAGGGGAGATACGCAGTATTTT; cdr3_aa: CASSPSGLARGDTQYF
d_call: -; j_call: TRBJ1-2; clone_size: -; v_call: TRBV6-5; cdr3_nt: TGTGCCAGCAGGCAGGGGATTAACTATGGCTACACCTTC; cdr3_aa: CASRQGINYGYTF
d_call: -; j_call: TRBJ2-6; clone_size: -; v_call: TRBV30; cdr3_nt: TGTGCCTGGAGTCCCCCCAGTTCTGGGGCCAACGTCCTGACTTTC; cdr3_aa: CAWSPPSSGANVLTF
d_call: TRBD2; j_call: TRBJ2-5; clone_size: -; v_call: TRBV2; cdr3_nt: TGTGCCAGCAGTGAAGGGGGGGGACGGGAGACCCAGTACTTC; cdr3_aa: CASSEGGGRETQYF
d_call: TRBD2; j_call: TRBJ2-6; clone_size: -; v_call: TRBV2; cdr3_nt: TGTGCCAGCAGTGAAGCGTGGGCGGGAGGGCCTGGGGCCAACGTCCTGACTTTC; cdr3_aa: CASSEAWAGGPGANVLTF
d_call: -; j_call: TRBJ2-7; clone_size: -; v_call: TRBV7-6; cdr3_nt: TGTGCCAGCAGCGCCCGAGCAACAAGCGGCCGAACCTACGAGCAGTACTTC; cdr3_aa: CASSARATSGRTYEQYF
d_call: TRBD2; j_call: TRBJ2-1; clone_size: -; v_call: TRBV9; cdr3_nt: TGTGCCAGCAGCGTACTAGCGGGCCACAATGAGCAGTTCTTC; cdr3_aa: CASSVLAGHNEQFF
d_call: TRBD1; j_call: TRBJ1-6; clone_size: -; v_call: TRBV28; cdr3_nt: TGTGCCAGCAGTTTAAACAGGGGGTCCTATAATTCACCCCTCCACTTT; cdr3_aa: CASSLNRGSYNSPLHF
d_call: -; j_call: TRBJ2-2; clone_size: -; v_call: TRBV2; cdr3_nt: TGTGCCAGCAGGCCGGCAGGGTACACCGGGGAGCTGTTTTTT; cdr3_aa: CASRPAGYTGELFF
d_call: TRBD1; j_call: TRBJ2-7; clone_size: -; v_call: TRBV7-9; cdr3_nt: TGTGCCAGCAGCCCAGGGGGCCGATACGAGCAGTACTTC; cdr3_aa: CASSPGGRYEQYF
d_call: -; j_call: TRBJ1-2; clone_size: -; v_call: TRBV19; cdr3_nt: TGTGCCAGTAGTATAAACAGGGTTAATGGCTACACCTTC; cdr3_aa: CASSINRVNGYTF
d_call: TRBD2; j_call: TRBJ2-3; clone_size: -; v_call: TRBV6-4; cdr3_nt: TGTGCCAGCAGTGAAGCGGGAGGTACAGATACGCAGTATTTT; cdr3_aa: CASSEAGGTDTQYF
d_call: TRBD2; j_call: TRBJ2-3; clone_size: -; v_call: TRBV6-2/TRBV6-3; cdr3_nt: TGTGCCAGCAGCCCCGGGGGGGGCACAGATACGCAGTATTTT; cdr3_aa: CASSPGGGTDTQYF
d_call: TRBD1; j_call: TRBJ2-5; clone_size: -; v_call: TRBV6-2/TRBV6-3; cdr3_nt: TGTGCCAGCAGTTACTTGGGACAGGTAGAAGAGACCCAGTACTTC; cdr3_aa: CASSYLGQVEETQYF